This passage covers 5 T cell receptor beta chains from one sample sequenced in a study of OX40 agonist ivuxolimab in advanced cancers. Produced via immunoSEQ multiplex PCR; TCRdb's table is partial and in-frame only. The repertoire holds around 15,000 clones, with approximately 86% as singletons. The sequences come from CD4+ or CD8+ T cells sorted from blood, collected in a trial of the OX40 agonist ivuxolimab. The source is an adult with an advanced solid tumor such as melanoma, head and neck, liver or kidney cancer.

The chain links TRBV28 to TRBJ1-3; TRBD1 matches at 7 bases. Germline V lookup: CDR1 MDHEN, CDR2 SYDVKM. The CDR3 covers 15 residues. Trimming removed 6 bases from V and 0 bases from J; junction bases left unmatched: 5. The CDR3 sequence is CASRRGTASGNTIYF. CDR3 nucleotide sequence: TGTGCCAGCAGACGGGGGACAGCCTCTGGAAACACCATATATTTT.

The chain links TRBV5-1 to TRBJ2-7, with D unclear. Germline-derived CDR1 and CDR2 are SGHRS and YFSETQ. V was pared by 6 bases and J by 10 bases, with 14 bases between. The CDR3 has 11 residues. The CDR3 here is CASTKNAVQYF. The CDR3 nucleotides read TGCGCCAGCACCAAGAATGCAGTACAGTACTTC.

This clone was observed once. The chain links TRBV2 to TRBJ2-6; D is possibly TRBD1 (6 bases). V was pared by 8 bases and J by 2 bases, with 10 bases between. CDR3 size: 14 residues. Germline CDR1 SNHLY, CDR2 FYNNEI. DNA for the CDR3: TGTGCCAGCGGTAACAGGGCTGGGGCCAACGTCCTGACTTTC. Protein sequence: CASGNRAGANVLTF.

V is TRBV5-4 and J is TRBJ2-2; 10 nucleotides align to TRBD2. Germline V CDR1 and CDR2: SGHNT, YYREEE (reference sequence). This CDR3 has 16 residues. Trimming at V came to 1 base and at J to 6 bases, leaving 6 bases not matched to a gene. The CDR3 protein is CASSLSLAGVPGELFF. Here the CDR3 DNA reads TGTGCCAGCAGCTTGTCGCTAGCGGGAGTACCCGGGGAGCTGTTTTTT.

Details on this clone: This sample includes further DNA sequences coding for the same CDR3. V and J are TRBV7-3 and TRBJ2-1, with D perhaps matching TRBD2 (7 bases). CDR3 length: 16 residues. CDR1 and CDR2 from the germline V gene are SGHTA and FQGTGA. Between the trimmed V and J ends, which lost 1 base and 4 bases, there was a span of 14 bases. The DNA of the CDR3 is TGTGCCAGCAGCTTAAACGCGGGGGCGTCATACAATGAGCAGTTCTTC. Its translation is CASSLNAGASYNEQFF.